The TCR beta chain under discussion was sequenced for a study of response to subunit inactivated influenza vaccine. TCRdb used MiXCR to reprocess the RT-PCR reads, holding one entry per CDR3 protein. The sample lists more than 450,000 distinct CDR3 sequences, around 11% occurring once. The sample holds a few counts of this clonotype. This CDR3 contains 14 residues. The ends were cut back, 5 bases at V and 2 bases at J, with 12 bases in the middle. The germline V gene has CDR1 LGHDT and CDR2 YNNKEL (reference sequence). These data were likewise used in another study, on T cells expressing NK-cell markers. That source reports: The authors generated TCR beta cDNA through 5'RACE template switching with UMIs. CD3+CD56+NKG2C+, CD3+CD56+NKG2C- and CD3+CD56-NKG2C+ T cells, once sorted, supplied the TCR beta repertoires.

The clonotype comes from a man aged 45-65 years who received an inactivated influenza vaccine. The chain carries TRBV3-1 and TRBJ2-5; tentatively, D is TRBD1 (5 bases). The sequenced sample was PBMCs from blood, obtained on the day of vaccination. This CDR3 reads CASSADSFQETQYF. The CDR3 bases are TGTGCCAGCAGCGCCGACAGTTTTCAAGAGACCCAGTACTTC.